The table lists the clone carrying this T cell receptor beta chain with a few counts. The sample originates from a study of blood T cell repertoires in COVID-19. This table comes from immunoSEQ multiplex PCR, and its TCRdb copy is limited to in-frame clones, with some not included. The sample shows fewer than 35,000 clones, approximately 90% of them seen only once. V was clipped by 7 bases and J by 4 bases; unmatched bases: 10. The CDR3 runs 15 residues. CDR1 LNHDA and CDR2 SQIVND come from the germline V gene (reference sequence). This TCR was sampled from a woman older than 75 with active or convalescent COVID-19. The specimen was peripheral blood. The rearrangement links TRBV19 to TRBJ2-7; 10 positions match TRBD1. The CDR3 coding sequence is TGTGCCAGTACCCCCAGCGGGACAGGGGAGTACGAGCAGTACTTC. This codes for CASTPSGTGEYEQYF.